Presented here are 23 T cell receptor beta chains from one specimen sequenced in a study of regulatory T cells in long-lasting Graves disease. This sample's time point: persistent/refractory GD, antithyroid drugs over 5 years with positive TRAb. The authors made the TCR library using RNA they extracted from PBMCs. Library construction for TCR beta used iRepertoire HTBI primers and Arm-PCR of CDR3 regions. From the multiplex PCR reads, TCRdb called clonotypes with MiXCR, one entry per CDR3 protein. The sample comprises 400,000 to 500,000 distinct CDR3 sequences, roughly a fifth of which are singletons, and 13% to 15% rests with the top ten. This specimen consisted of peripheral blood mononuclear cells (PBMCs), obtained when the disease was refractory, from a patient treated with antithyroid drugs. The receptor source for this set is a female donor with Graves disease.

This clonotype was found a few times. The chain uses TRBV7-9 and TRBJ2-1; either TRBD1 or TRBD2 may fit D (5 bases each). The CDR3 spans 16 residues. The V end was cut by 4 bases, the J end by 7 bases, with 20 bases between. Per the germline V gene, CDR1 is SEHNR and CDR2 is FQNEAQ (reference sequence). The CDR3, as DNA: TGTGCCAGCAGCTGGCCCCGGGACGCCCCTGGGAATGAGCAGTTCTTC. Its translation is CASSWPRDAPGNEQFF.

A note on this clonotype: A read error may explain this, as a much larger clone is one base away. The chain recombines TRBV28 with TRBJ2-7, with D maybe TRBD1 (5 bases). The CDR3 is made up of 13 amino acids. Germline values: CDR1 MDHEN, CDR2 SYDVKM. As DNA, the CDR3 is TGTGCCTGCAGTTTAAAGGGGCCATACGAGCAGTACTTC. Its translation is CACSLKGPYEQYF.

V and J are TRBV4-1 and TRBJ2-7; no clear D. This CDR3 is built from 13 residues. Looked up from germline, CDR1 is MGHRA and CDR2 is YSYEKL. Trimming shortened V by 1 base and J by 2 bases, and 6 bases separated the two germline ends. The CDR3 bases are TGCGCCAGCAGCCAAGTCCAGGCCTACGAGCAGTACTTC. Protein sequence: CASSQVQAYEQYF.

The V and J genes are TRBV9 and TRBJ2-7; D uncertain. The CDR3 has 15 residues. V dropped 1 base and J dropped 0 bases, with 11 bases sitting between them. Germline V gene sequence: CDR1 SGDLS, CDR2 YYNGEE. The DNA of the CDR3 is TGTGCCAGCAGCGTAAGTCATCAGGTCTCCTACGAGCAGTACTTC. This encodes CASSVSHQVSYEQYF.

The J gene is TRBJ2-1, the V gene TRBV20-1; TRBD2 aligns across 13 bases. There are 17 residues in the CDR3. The germline V gene has CDR1 DFQATT and CDR2 SNEGSKA (reference sequence). With 1 base clipped from V and 2 bases from J, the junction kept 5 bases outside the gene matches. CDR3 coding DNA: TGCAGTGCTAGAGGGGGACTAGCGGGATCAACCTACAATGAGCAGTTCTTC. It codes for CSARGGLAGSTYNEQFF.

In the case of this clonotype: It may be a read error: a sequence one base away is much more abundant. The gene calls are TRBV10-3 and TRBJ2-5, with TRBD2 as a possible D gene (7 bases). V was pared by 8 bases and J by 4 bases, with 20 bases between. Germline lookup yields CDR1 ENHRY and CDR2 SYGVKD. This CDR3 comprises 15 residues. CDR3 amino acids: CAIGRGEQGRETQYF. CDR3 sequence (DNA): TGTGCCATCGGTCGGGGGGAACAGGGTCGAGAGACCCAGTACTTC.

This clonotype was recorded a few times. The genes are TRBV13 and TRBJ2-3; 11 bases match TRBD2. Losses at the gene ends were 5 bases for V and 0 bases for J; bases not matched to a gene: 4. Germline CDR1 is PRHDT and CDR2 is FYEKMQ (reference sequence). The CDR3 spans 16 residues. CDR3 in DNA: TGTGCCAGCAGCGCGGGACTAGCGGAAAGCACAGATACGCAGTATTTT. It encodes CASSAGLAESTDTQYF.

The chain recombines TRBV5-1 with TRBJ1-3; D uncertain. The germline V and J ends were trimmed by 3 bases and 0 bases, with 10 bases remaining between them. CDR3 size: 15 residues. Germline CDR1 is SGHRS and CDR2 is YFSETQ. Here the CDR3 DNA reads TGCGCCAGCAGCTGGACTTCCTTCTCTGGAAACACCATATATTTT. It specifies CASSWTSFSGNTIYF.

This clonotype was detected a few times. The chain joins TRBV4-1 to TRBJ1-2; no clear D gene. V lost 2 bases and J 2 bases, leaving 15 bases between the germline ends. Germline V lookup: CDR1 MGHRA, CDR2 YSYEKL. The CDR3 loop spans 16 amino acids. DNA for the CDR3: TGCGCCAGCAGCCAATGGGCAGACCAAACCAACTATGGCTACACCTTC. Protein sequence: CASSQWADQTNYGYTF.

Details on this clonotype: At one boundary the junction diverges from the germline segment, which might be a read error. The V call is TRBV5-6, the J call TRBJ2-3, with D possibly TRBD1 on 5 matching bases. This CDR3 contains 18 residues. Germline lookup yields CDR1 SGHDT and CDR2 YYEEEE. In DNA form, the CDR3 reads TGTGTCAGCAGCTGGGGCGACATGGGTCCCTTTTTGGCAGATACGCAGTATTTT. This sequence encodes CVSSWGDMGPFLADTQYF. The variable domain in full, completed from reference TRBV5-6 and TRBJ2-3, reads DAGVTQSPTHLIKTRGQQVTLRCSPKSGHDTVSWYQQALGQGPQFIFQYYEEEERQRGNFPDRFSGHQFPNYSSELNVNALLLGDSALYLCVSSWGDMGPFLADTQYFGPGTRLTVL.

There are many counts of this clonotype. The rearrangement joins TRBV6-5 to TRBJ2-2, with D possibly matching TRBD2 (6 bases). The CDR3 is 15 residues long. Trimming stripped 3 bases from V and 5 bases from J, with 13 bases between. CDR1 and CDR2 from the germline V gene are MNHEY and SVGAGI. CDR3 DNA: TGTGCCAGCAGTTATAAACTAGCCGGGACCGGGGAGCTGTTTTTT. This gives the protein CASSYKLAGTGELFF.

A remark on this clonotype: This may come from a read error, since a much larger clone is one base off. The gene calls are TRBV2 and TRBJ2-1, with 7 bases matching TRBD2. CDR3 length: 15 residues. The V and J ends lost 4 bases and 2 bases, in that order; junction bases with no gene match: 5. Germline loops: CDR1 SNHLY, CDR2 FYNNEI. The CDR3: CASSGGGSPYNEQFF. In DNA form, the CDR3 reads TGTGCCAGCAGTGGGGGCGGGAGTCCCTACAATGAGCAGTTCTTC. The full variable domain, rest sourced from reference TRBV2 and TRBJ2-1, is EPEVTQTPSHQVTQMGQEVILRCVPISNHLYFYWYRQILGQKVEFLVSFYNNEISEKSEIFDDQFSVERPDGSNFTLKIRSTKLEDSAMYFCASSGGGSPYNEQFFGPGTRLTVL.

This chain links TRBV2 with TRBJ2-3, with D unresolved. The V gene's germline CDR1 is SNHLY and CDR2 FYNNEI. This CDR3 comprises 14 residues. V lost 6 bases and J 5 bases, leaving 15 bases between the germline ends. CDR3: CASSGFDDGDTQYF. For the CDR3, the DNA is TGTGCCAGCAGCGGGTTTGACGATGGAGATACGCAGTATTTT.

This clonotype came up a few times. CDR3 sequence: CATLHTRSYGYTF. The CDR3 DNA follows: TGTGCCACTCTCCACACCCGGAGTTATGGCTACACCTTC. The chain combines TRBV19 with TRBJ1-2; D is ambiguous. Deletions cut 10 bases from V and 5 bases from J, with 17 bases between. The CDR3 length is 13 residues. Per germline, CDR1 LNHDA and CDR2 SQIVND (reference sequence).

This clonotype was seen only a few times. CDR3 protein: CASKGVHMGETQYF. The DNA for the CDR3 is TGTGCCAGCAAGGGGGTTCACATGGGAGAGACCCAGTACTTC. The chain is built from TRBV6-1 and TRBJ2-5; perhaps TRBD1 as D (6 bases). Germline CDR1 reads MNHNS; CDR2 reads SASEGT. V gave up 7 bases and J gave up 4 bases, with 16 bases separating them. The CDR3 is 14 amino acids.

Of note for this clonotype: A far larger clone is just one base off, so this is likely a read error. V gene TRBV27 combines with J gene TRBJ2-7; D is undetermined. The CDR3 has 11 amino acids. Trimming took off 5 bases at V and 12 bases at J, with 14 bases between the two ends. The germline V gene encodes CDR1 MNHEY and CDR2 SMNVEV (reference sequence). As DNA, the CDR3 is TGTGCCAGCAGTGAAGCGATGAGGCGGTACTTC. Protein: CASSEAMRRYF.

This clonotype showed up many times. The rearrangement links TRBV5-1 to TRBJ2-6; D gene ambiguous. This CDR3 is built from 13 residues. V was shortened by 4 bases and J by 3 bases, with 5 bases between the two germline ends. Germline CDR1 SGHRS, CDR2 YFSETQ. This CDR3 is CASSRLGANVLTF. In DNA, the CDR3 is TGCGCCAGCAGCCGTCTTGGGGCCAACGTCCTGACTTTC.

This sequence joins TRBV20-1 and TRBJ1-2; possibly TRBD1 for D (5 bases). The CDR3 loop spans 13 amino acids. V dropped 0 bases and J dropped 6 bases, with 11 bases sitting between them. Germline V gene sequence: CDR1 DFQATT, CDR2 SNEGSKA (reference sequence). The CDR3 DNA reads as TGCAGTGCTAGAGATGGGCAGGGTGATGGCTACACCTTC. Protein sequence: CSARDGQGDGYTF.

Note on this clonotype: Being one base from a much bigger clone, this may be a read error. The chain employs TRBV2 and TRBJ2-7; D gene uncertain. V was trimmed by 6 bases and J by 3 bases, leaving 12 bases between them. Germline CDR1 SNHLY, CDR2 FYNNEI. This CDR3 contains 13 residues. The CDR3 sequence is CASRYIYGYEQYF. In nucleotides, the CDR3 is TGTGCCAGCAGATATATCTACGGCTACGAGCAGTACTTC.

A few counts support this clonotype. The V call is TRBV13, the J call TRBJ2-2; 12 nucleotides match TRBD2. This CDR3 region has 16 residues. The J segment lost 6 bases and the V segment lost 5 bases, leaving 7 bases of the junction unmatched. From germline, CDR1 is PRHDT and CDR2 FYEKMQ (reference sequence). For the CDR3, the DNA is TGTGCCAGCAGCCCCGCCAGACTAGCGGGGGCCGGGGAGCTGTTTTTT. Its protein product is CASSPARLAGAGELFF.

This clonotype showed up just a few times. In DNA, the CDR3 is TGTGCCAGTGGTCCGGGACAGAGACACTATGGCTACACCTTC. It encodes CASGPGQRHYGYTF. The chain recombines TRBV19 with TRBJ1-2, with 7 positions matching TRBD1. The CDR3 covers 14 residues. Unmatched junction bases numbered 9, after V lost 8 bases and J lost 3 bases. From germline, CDR1 is LNHDA and CDR2 SQIVND (reference sequence).

This clonotype was picked up a small number of times. J is TRBJ2-5 and V is TRBV19; 11 bases agree with TRBD2. CDR1 and CDR2 from the germline V gene are LNHDA and SQIVND (reference sequence). This CDR3 is 15 amino acids long. Trimming took 8 bases from V and 1 from J; bases not matched to a gene: 6. The CDR3 region has the DNA TGTGCCAGTTCTCTAGCGGGAGGTTTCCAAGAGACCCAGTACTTC. Translated: CASSLAGGFQETQYF. The variable domain in full, completed from reference TRBV19 and TRBJ2-5, reads DGGITQSPKYLFRKEGQNVTLSCEQNLNHDAMYWYRQDPGQGLRLIYYSQIVNDFQKGDIAEGYSVSREKKESFPLTVTSAQKNPTAFYLCASSLAGGFQETQYFGPGTRLLVL.

In this sample, this clonotype turned up a few times. CDR3 coding DNA: TGTGCCGCTGCTGGGGCGGTCACCGGGGAGCTGTTTTTT. Protein sequence: CAAAGAVTGELFF. This chain joins TRBV3-1 and TRBJ2-2; D might be TRBD1 (5 bases). The germline CDR1 and CDR2 sequences are LGHDT and YNNKEL (reference sequence). V was pared by 11 bases and J by 4 bases, with 14 bases between. This CDR3 is built from 13 residues.